Listed below are T cell receptor beta chains from one sample, sequenced in a study of blood T cell repertoires in COVID-19. Data came from immunoSEQ multiplex PCR; TCRdb stores just in-frame clones and leaves some out. The sample has over 150,000 clones; just under 90% are singletons. Source material: peripheral blood. These TCRs come from a woman in her seventies with COVID-19, enrolled during active disease. Each CDR3 is given with its conserved first and last residue. A D gene is named only where the DNA matches it firmly. Some rows have no size entry. The others give once, few or many, or a class for an expanded clone.

D gene: TRBD2; clone size: NA; J gene: TRBJ2-5; V gene: TRBV11-2; CDR3 DNA: TGTGCCAGCAGCTCGACGGGGCGGGAGGAAGAGACCCAGTACTTC; CDR3 protein: CASSSTGREEETQYF
D gene: TRBD2; clone size: once; J gene: TRBJ2-7; V gene: TRBV19; CDR3 DNA: TGTGCCAGTAGTATAGCTAGCGGGAGCCCAACCTACGAGCAGTACTTC; CDR3 protein: CASSIASGSPTYEQYF
D gene: NA; clone size: few; J gene: TRBJ1-5; V gene: TRBV19; CDR3 DNA: TGTGCCAGTAGTCACTCCCATAGCAATCAGCCCCAGCATTTT; CDR3 protein: CASSHSHSNQPQHF
D gene: NA; clone size: NA; J gene: TRBJ1-1; V gene: TRBV7-2; CDR3 DNA: TGTGCCAGCAGCTTAGTACAGGGTTGGGCTGAAGCTTTCTTT; CDR3 protein: CASSLVQGWAEAFF
D gene: TRBD2; clone size: NA; J gene: TRBJ2-5; V gene: TRBV3-1/TRBV3-2; CDR3 DNA: TGTGCCAGCAGCAAGACTAGCGGGAAAACGGAGACCCAGTACTTC; CDR3 protein: CASSKTSGKTETQYF
D gene: TRBD2; clone size: once; J gene: TRBJ2-7; V gene: TRBV10-3; CDR3 DNA: TGTGCCATCAGTGAGAATACTAGCGGGAGCCGTTACGAGCAGTACTTC; CDR3 protein: CAISENTSGSRYEQYF
D gene: TRBD1; clone size: few; J gene: TRBJ1-2; V gene: TRBV5-4; CDR3 DNA: TGTGCCAGCAGCCCCGGGACAGCCACGAACTATGGCTACACCTTC; CDR3 protein: CASSPGTATNYGYTF
D gene: NA; clone size: NA; J gene: TRBJ2-3; V gene: TRBV30; CDR3 DNA: TGTGCCTGGAGTTCGACAGATACGCAGTATTTT; CDR3 protein: CAWSSTDTQYF
D gene: TRBD2; clone size: NA; J gene: TRBJ2-1; V gene: TRBV28; CDR3 DNA: TGTGCCACTTCTAGCGGGAGTAGCGATGAGCAGTTCTTC; CDR3 protein: CATSSGSSDEQFF
D gene: TRBD1; clone size: NA; J gene: TRBJ2-2; V gene: TRBV18; CDR3 DNA: TGTGCCAGCTCTCGGACAGGGGGCGCGCCCGGGGAGCTGTTTTTT; CDR3 protein: CASSRTGGAPGELFF